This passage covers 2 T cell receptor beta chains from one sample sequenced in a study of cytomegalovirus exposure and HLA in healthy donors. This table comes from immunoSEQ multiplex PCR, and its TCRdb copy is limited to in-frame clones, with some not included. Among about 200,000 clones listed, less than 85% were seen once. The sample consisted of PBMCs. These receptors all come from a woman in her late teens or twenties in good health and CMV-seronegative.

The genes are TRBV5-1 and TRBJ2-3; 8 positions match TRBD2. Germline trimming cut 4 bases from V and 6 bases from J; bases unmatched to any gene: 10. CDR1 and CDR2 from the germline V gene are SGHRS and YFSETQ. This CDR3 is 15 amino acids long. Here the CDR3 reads CASSPTSGPGDTQYF. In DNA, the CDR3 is TGCGCCAGCAGCCCTACTAGCGGACCAGGGGATACGCAGTATTTT.

The CDR3 sequence: CASSLVVGTAQGGEQYF. The CDR3 coding sequence is TGCGCCAGCAGCTTGGTAGTGGGGACAGCCCAGGGGGGTGAGCAGTACTTC. The chain combines TRBV5-1 with TRBJ2-7; TRBD1 is a possible D gene (7 bases). The CDR3 spans 17 residues. V was shortened by 0 bases and J by 7 bases, with 23 bases between the two germline ends. The germline V gene encodes CDR1 SGHRS and CDR2 YFSETQ.